The clone carrying this T cell receptor beta chain has a handful of counts. Sequencing was performed with immunoSEQ multiplex PCR; in TCRdb, only in-frame clones are kept and a portion is missing. The profile shows some 300,000 clones, 89% of them singletons. This sample was included in a study of blood T cell repertoires in COVID-19. CDR3 size: 15 residues. CDR1 and CDR2 from the germline V gene are SGHAT and FQNNGV. Trimming cost V 4 bases and J 2 bases; bases outside gene matches: 5. The specimen sequenced was peripheral blood. The genes are TRBV11-2 and TRBJ1-2; TRBD1 matches at 9 bases. The source is a young woman with COVID-19, enrolled during active disease. This CDR3 reads CASSWTGEWNYGYTF. The CDR3 DNA sequence: TGTGCCAGCAGCTGGACAGGGGAATGGAACTATGGCTACACCTTC. Variable domain in full (rest from reference TRBV11-2 and TRBJ1-2): EAGVAQSPRYKIIEKRQSVAFWCNPISGHATLYWYQQILGQGPKLLIQFQNNGVVDDSQLPKDRFSAERLKGVDSTLKIQPAKLEDSAVYLCASSWTGEWNYGYTFGSGTRLTVV.